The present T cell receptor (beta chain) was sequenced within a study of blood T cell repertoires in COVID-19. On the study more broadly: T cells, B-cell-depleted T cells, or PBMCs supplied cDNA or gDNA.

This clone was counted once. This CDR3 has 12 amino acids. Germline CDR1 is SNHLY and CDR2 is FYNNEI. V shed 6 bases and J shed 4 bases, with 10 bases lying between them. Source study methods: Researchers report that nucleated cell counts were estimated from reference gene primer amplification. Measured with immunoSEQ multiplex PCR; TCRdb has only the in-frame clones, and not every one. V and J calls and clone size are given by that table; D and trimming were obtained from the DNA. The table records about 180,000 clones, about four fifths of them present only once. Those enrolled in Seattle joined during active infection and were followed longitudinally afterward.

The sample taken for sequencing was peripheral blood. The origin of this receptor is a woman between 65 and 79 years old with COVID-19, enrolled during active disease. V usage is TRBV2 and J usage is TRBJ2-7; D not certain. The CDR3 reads CASRAESYEQYF. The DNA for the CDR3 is TGTGCCAGCAGGGCAGAATCGTACGAGCAGTACTTC.